This T cell receptor (beta chain) was recorded in a study of shared clonotypes between healthy human individuals. Selected positively for CCR7 and CD45RO-negative, naive CD8 cells excluded terminally differentiated effector memory CD45RA+ cells. Study findings and constraints: Generation of non-shared clonotypes was less probable than generation of clonotypes shared by all four donors.

Germline V gives CDR1 KGHSH, CDR2 LQKENI. V dropped 0 bases and J dropped 5 bases, with 13 bases sitting between them. The CDR3 is made up of 15 amino acids. Notes on this clone: No antigen is known for it.

Assay used: immunoSEQ multiplex PCR; TCRdb lists only in-frame clones, some missing. Here the sample spans some 800,000 clones, 80% to 95% being singletons. V and J are TRBV18 and TRBJ1-1; D is possibly TRBD1 (6 bases). The sequencing input was naive CD8+ T cells sorted from blood. The receptor was isolated from a man aged 25-45 years in good health. The CDR3 sequence: CASSPPGGGRTEAFF. DNA for the CDR3: TGTGCCAGCTCACCACCGGGAGGGGGAAGGACTGAAGCTTTCTTT.